The sequence of this TCR beta chain was determined in a study of blood T cell repertoires in COVID-19. Study context: Spain, Italy and the United States supplied samples that represented acute and convalescent COVID-19. Sample material is recorded as cDNA or gDNA derived from T cells, B-cell-depleted T cells, or PBMCs.

The ends lost 6 bases at V and 1 base at J; junction bases unmatched: 6. Germline V gene lookup returns CDR1 LNHDA and CDR2 SQIVND (reference sequence). The CDR3 totals 16 residues. Original processing notes: Researchers report that nucleated cell counts were estimated from reference gene primer amplification. Sequencing was performed with immunoSEQ multiplex PCR; in TCRdb, only in-frame clones are kept and a portion is missing. V and J calls and clone size are given by that table; D and trimming were obtained from the DNA. The table records approximately 28,000 clones, about three quarters of them present only once.

The chain joins TRBV19 to TRBJ1-5, with 10 bases identical to TRBD1. Input material: peripheral blood. The source of this sequence is a boy between 2 and 10 years old with active or convalescent COVID-19. The CDR3 loop is CASRGRDRGSNQPQHF. CDR3 nucleotides: TGTGCCAGTAGGGGCCGGGACAGGGGCAGCAATCAGCCCCAGCATTTT.